This T cell receptor beta chain was documented in a study of blood T cell repertoires in COVID-19. Overall study context: Donors in the United States, Italy and Spain gave samples during acute or convalescent COVID-19.

J was trimmed by 0 bases and V by 0 bases; bases with no gene match: 11. CDR1 is SGHDN, CDR2 FVKESK, per germline. The CDR3 is 19 amino acids. In the original analysis: Estimated nucleated cell counts came from reference gene primer amplification. Some clones are missing from TCRdb's copy, which holds only in-frame ones; the method was immunoSEQ multiplex PCR. D and trimming were read from the DNA, whereas the V and J calls and clone size are those reported in that table. The sample consists of 270,000 or so clones, about 87% of them appearing once. Sample: peripheral blood. The receptor comes from a human donor in a cohort sampled during active COVID-19. This chain connects TRBV14 to TRBJ2-1; 7 positions agree with TRBD2. CDR3 DNA sequence: TGTGCCAGCAGCCAAGACAGCCTAGCGGATCTAGGCTCCTACAATGAGCAGTTCTTC. As protein: CASSQDSLADLGSYNEQFF.